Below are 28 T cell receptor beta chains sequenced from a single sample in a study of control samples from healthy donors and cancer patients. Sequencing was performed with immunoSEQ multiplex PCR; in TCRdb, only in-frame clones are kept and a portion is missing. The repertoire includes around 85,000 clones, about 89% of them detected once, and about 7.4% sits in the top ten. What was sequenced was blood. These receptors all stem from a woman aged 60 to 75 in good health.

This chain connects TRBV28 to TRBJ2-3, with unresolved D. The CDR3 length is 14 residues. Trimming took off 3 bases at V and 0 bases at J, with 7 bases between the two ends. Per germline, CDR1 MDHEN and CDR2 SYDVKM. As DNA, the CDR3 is TGTGCCAGCAGTTTGGGTACTAGCACAGATACGCAGTATTTT. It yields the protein CASSLGTSTDTQYF.

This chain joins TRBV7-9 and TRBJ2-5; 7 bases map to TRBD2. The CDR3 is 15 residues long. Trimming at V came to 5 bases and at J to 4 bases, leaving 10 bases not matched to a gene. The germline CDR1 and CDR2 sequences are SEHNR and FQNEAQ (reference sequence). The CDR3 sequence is CASSASGVAAETQYF. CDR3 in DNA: TGTGCCAGCAGCGCCAGCGGGGTCGCGGCAGAGACCCAGTACTTC.

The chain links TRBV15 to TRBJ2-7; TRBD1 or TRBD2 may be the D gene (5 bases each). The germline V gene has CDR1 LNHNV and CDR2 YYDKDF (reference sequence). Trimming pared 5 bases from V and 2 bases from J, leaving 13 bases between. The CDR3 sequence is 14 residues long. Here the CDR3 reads CATSSYQGPYEQYF. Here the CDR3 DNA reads TGTGCCACCAGCTCTTACCAGGGACCCTACGAGCAGTACTTC.

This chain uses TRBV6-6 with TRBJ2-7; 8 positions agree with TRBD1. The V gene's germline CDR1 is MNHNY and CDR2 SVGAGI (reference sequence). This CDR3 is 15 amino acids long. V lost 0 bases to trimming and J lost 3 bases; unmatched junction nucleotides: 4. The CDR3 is CASSYSRDRNYEQYF. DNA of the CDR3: TGTGCCAGCAGTTACTCCAGGGACAGGAACTACGAGCAGTACTTC.

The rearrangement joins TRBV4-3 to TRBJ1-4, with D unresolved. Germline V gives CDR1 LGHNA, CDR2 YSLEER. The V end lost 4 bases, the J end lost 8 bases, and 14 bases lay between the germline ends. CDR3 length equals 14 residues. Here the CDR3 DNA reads TGCGCCAGCAGCCCCCGCGGGAGGAGGGAAAAACTGTTTTTT. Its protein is CASSPRGRREKLFF.

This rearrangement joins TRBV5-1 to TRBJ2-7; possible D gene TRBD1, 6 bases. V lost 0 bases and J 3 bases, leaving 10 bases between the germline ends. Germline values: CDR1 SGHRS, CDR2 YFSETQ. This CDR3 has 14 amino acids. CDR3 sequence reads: CASSLAGDGYEQYF. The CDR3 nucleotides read TGCGCCAGCAGCTTGGCAGGGGATGGCTACGAGCAGTACTTC.

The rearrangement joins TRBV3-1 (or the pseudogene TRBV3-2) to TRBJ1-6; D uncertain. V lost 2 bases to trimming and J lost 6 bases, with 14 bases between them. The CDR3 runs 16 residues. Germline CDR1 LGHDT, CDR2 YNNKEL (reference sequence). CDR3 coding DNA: TGTGCCAGCAGCCAACAGTTAGGGCCCCGTAATTCACCCCTCCACTTT. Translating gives CASSQQLGPRNSPLHF.

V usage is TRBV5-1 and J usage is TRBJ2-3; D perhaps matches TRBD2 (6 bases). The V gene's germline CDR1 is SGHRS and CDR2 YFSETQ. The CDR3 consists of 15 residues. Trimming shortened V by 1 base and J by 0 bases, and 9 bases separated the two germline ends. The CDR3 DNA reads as TGCGCCAGCAGCTTGCTAGCGCTGAGCACAGATACGCAGTATTTT. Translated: CASSLLALSTDTQYF. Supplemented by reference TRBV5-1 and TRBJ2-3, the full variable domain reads KAGVTQTPRYLIKTRGQQVTLSCSPISGHRSVSWYQQTPGQGLQFLFEYFSETQRNKGNFPGRFSGRQFSNSRSEMNVSTLELGDSALYLCASSLLALSTDTQYFGPGTRLTVL.

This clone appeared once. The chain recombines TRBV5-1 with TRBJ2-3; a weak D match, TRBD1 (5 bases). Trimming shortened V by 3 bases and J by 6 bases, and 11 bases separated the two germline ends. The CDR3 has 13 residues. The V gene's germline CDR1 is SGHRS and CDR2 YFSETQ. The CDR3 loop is CASSSQVQDTQYF. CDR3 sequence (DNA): TGCGCCAGCAGCTCACAGGTGCAGGATACGCAGTATTTT.

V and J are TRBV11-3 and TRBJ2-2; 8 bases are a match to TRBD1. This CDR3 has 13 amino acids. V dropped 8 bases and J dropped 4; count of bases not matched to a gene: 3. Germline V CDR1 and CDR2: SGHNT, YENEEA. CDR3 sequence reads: CASGQGGTGELFF. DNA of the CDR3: TGTGCCAGCGGACAGGGTGGCACCGGGGAGCTGTTTTTT.

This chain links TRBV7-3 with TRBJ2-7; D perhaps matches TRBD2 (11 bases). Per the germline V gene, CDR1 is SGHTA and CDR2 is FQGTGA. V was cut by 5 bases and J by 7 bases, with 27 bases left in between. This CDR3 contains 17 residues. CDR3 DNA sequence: TGTGCCAGCAGCCCAACCCCGAGACTAGCGGGACAGGGGGAGCAGTACTTC. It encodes CASSPTPRLAGQGEQYF.

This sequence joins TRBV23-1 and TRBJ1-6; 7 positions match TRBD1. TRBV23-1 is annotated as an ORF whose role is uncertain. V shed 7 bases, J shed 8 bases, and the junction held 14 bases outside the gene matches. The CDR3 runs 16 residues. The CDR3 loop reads CASTPQRTGVDSPLHF. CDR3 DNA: TGCGCCAGCACTCCTCAAAGAACAGGGGTCGATTCACCCCTCCACTTT.

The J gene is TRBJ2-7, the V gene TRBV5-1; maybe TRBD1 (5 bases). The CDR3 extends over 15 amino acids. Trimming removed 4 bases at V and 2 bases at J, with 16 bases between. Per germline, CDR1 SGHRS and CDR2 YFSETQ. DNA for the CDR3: TGCGCCAGCAGCACATTTGGGGCCGGAGCCTACGAGCAGTACTTC. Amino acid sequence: CASSTFGAGAYEQYF.

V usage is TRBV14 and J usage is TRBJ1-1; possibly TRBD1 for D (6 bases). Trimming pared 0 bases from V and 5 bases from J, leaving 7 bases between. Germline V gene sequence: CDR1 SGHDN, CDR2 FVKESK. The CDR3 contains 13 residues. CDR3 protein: CASSQDQGTEAFF. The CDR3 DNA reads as TGTGCCAGCAGCCAAGACCAGGGGACTGAAGCTTTCTTT.

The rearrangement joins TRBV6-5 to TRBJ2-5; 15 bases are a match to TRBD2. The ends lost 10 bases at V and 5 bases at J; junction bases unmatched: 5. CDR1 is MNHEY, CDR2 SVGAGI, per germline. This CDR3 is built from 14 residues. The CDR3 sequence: CATPGLAGGETQYF. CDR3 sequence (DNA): TGTGCCACCCCCGGACTAGCGGGGGGGGAGACCCAGTACTTC.

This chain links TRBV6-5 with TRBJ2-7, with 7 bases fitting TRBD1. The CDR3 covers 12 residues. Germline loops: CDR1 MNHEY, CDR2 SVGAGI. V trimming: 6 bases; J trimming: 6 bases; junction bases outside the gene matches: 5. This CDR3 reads CASRDRVGEQYF. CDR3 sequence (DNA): TGTGCCAGCAGAGACAGGGTTGGCGAGCAGTACTTC.

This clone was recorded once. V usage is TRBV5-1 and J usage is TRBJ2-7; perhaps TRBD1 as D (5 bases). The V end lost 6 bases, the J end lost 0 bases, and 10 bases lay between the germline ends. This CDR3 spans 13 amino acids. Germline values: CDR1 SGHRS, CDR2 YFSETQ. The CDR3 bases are TGCGCCAGCAAATACCAGGGCTCCTACGAGCAGTACTTC. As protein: CASKYQGSYEQYF.

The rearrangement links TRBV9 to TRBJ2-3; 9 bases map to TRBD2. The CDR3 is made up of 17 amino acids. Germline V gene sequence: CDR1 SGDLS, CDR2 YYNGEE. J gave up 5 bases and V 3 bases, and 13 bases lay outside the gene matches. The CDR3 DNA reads TGTGCCAGCAGCGGCTCCAGTAGCGGGAGTTTTATAGATACGCAGTATTTT. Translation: CASSGSSSGSFIDTQYF.

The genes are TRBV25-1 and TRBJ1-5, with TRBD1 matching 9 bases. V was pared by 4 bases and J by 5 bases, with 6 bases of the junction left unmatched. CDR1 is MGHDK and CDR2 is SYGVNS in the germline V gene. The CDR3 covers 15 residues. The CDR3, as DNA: TGTGCCAGCAGTGGGAAGGACAGGGGAGATCAGCCCCAGCATTTT. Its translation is CASSGKDRGDQPQHF.

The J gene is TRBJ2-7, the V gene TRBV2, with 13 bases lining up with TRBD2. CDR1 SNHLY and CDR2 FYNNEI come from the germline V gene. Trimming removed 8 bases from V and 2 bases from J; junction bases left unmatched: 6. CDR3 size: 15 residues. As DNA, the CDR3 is TGTGCCAGCGAGGGCACTAGCGGGAGGGCCTACGAGCAGTACTTC. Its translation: CASEGTSGRAYEQYF.

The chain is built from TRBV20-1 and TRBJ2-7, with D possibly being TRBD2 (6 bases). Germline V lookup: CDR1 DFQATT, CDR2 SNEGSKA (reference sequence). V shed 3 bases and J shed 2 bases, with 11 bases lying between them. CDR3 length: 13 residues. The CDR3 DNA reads TGCAGTGCTAGTCTGCGGGACCCCTACGAGCAGTACTTC. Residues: CSASLRDPYEQYF.

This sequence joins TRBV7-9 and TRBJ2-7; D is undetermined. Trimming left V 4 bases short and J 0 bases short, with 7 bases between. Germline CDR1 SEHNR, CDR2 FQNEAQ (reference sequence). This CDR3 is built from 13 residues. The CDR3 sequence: CASSSGGSYEQYF. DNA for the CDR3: TGTGCCAGCAGCTCAGGCGGCTCCTACGAGCAGTACTTC.

This CDR3 reads CASSIEAGAVSGNTIYF. CDR3 nucleotides: TGTGCCAGTAGTATAGAGGCAGGGGCCGTCTCTGGAAACACCATATATTTT. The chain employs TRBV19 and TRBJ1-3, with D possibly matching TRBD1 (6 bases). V was clipped by 0 bases and J by 0 bases, with 12 bases between them. There are 17 residues in the CDR3. Germline CDR1 and CDR2: LNHDA and SQIVND (reference sequence).

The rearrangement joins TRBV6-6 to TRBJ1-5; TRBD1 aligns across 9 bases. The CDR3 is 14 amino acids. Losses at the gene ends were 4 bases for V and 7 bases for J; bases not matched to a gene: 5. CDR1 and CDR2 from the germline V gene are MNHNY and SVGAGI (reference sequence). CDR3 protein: CASSSGQGTQPQHF. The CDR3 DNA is TGTGCCAGCAGTTCGGGACAGGGAACGCAGCCCCAGCATTTT.

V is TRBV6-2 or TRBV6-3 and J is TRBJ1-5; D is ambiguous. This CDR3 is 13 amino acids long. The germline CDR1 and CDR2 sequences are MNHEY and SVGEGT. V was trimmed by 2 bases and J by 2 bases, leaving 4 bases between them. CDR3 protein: CASSYVGNQPQHF. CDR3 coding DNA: TGTGCCAGCAGTTACGTGGGCAATCAGCCCCAGCATTTT.

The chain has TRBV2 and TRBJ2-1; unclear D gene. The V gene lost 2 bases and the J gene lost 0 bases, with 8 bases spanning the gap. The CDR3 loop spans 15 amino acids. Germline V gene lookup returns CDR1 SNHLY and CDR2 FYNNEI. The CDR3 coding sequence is TGTGCCAGCAGTGAACTAGGAAGCTCCTACAATGAGCAGTTCTTC. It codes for CASSELGSSYNEQFF.

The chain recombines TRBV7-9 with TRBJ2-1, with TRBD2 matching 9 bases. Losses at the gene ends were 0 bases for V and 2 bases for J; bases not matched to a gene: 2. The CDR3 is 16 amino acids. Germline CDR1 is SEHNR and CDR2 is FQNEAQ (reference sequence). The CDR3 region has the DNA TGTGCCAGCAGCTTAGCTCCTAGCGGGGCCTACAATGAGCAGTTCTTC. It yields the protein CASSLAPSGAYNEQFF.

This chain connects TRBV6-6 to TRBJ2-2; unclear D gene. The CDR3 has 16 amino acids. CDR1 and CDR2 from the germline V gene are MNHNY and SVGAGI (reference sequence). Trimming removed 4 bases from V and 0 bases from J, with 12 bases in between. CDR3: CASSFFLIANTGELFF. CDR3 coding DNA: TGTGCCAGCAGTTTTTTCCTGATAGCGAACACCGGGGAGCTGTTTTTT.